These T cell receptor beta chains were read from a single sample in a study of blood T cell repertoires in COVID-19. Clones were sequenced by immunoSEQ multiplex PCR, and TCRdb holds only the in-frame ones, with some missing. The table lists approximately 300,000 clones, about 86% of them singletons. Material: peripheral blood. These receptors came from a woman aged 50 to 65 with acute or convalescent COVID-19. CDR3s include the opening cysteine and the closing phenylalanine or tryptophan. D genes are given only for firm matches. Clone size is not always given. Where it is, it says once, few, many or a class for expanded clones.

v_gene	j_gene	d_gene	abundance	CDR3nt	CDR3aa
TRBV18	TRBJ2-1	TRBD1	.	TGTGCCAGCTCATCGGGGACAGGCAATGAGCAGTTCTTC	CASSSGTGNEQFF
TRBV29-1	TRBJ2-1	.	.	TGCAGCGTTGAAGGTACAGGGATAAAATACAATGAGCAGTTCTTC	CSVEGTGIKYNEQFF
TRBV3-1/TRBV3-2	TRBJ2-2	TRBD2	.	TGTGCCAGCAGCCTCAGCGGGAAAGGAACCGGGGAGCTGTTTTTT	CASSLSGKGTGELFF
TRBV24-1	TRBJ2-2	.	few	TGTGCCACCAGTGACACCGGGACTGCGGCCACCGGGGAGCTGTTTTTT	CATSDTGTAATGELFF
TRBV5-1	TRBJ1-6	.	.	TGCGCCAGCAGCTTGGGATACGACTCATCATCACCCCTCCACTTT	CASSLGYDSSSPLHF
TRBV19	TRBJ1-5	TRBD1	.	TGTGCCAGTAGTATCGAAGCAGGGGGAAGAAGCAATCAGCCCCAGCATTTT	CASSIEAGGRSNQPQHF
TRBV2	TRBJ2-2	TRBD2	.	TGTGCCAGCAGTGAAATAAGCGGGAAAACCGGGGAGCTGTTTTTT	CASSEISGKTGELFF
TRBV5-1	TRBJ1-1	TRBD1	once	TGCGCCAGCAGCTCCGGACAGGGTTACTTAAACACTGAAGCTTTCTTT	CASSSGQGYLNTEAFF
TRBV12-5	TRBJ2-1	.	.	TGTGCTAGTGGTTTGGGCGTGAGGGCCAATGAGCAGTTCTTC	CASGLGVRANEQFF
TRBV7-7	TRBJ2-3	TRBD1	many	TGTGCCAGCAGGGGACAGGGGTTGAGCACAGATACGCAGTATTTT	CASRGQGLSTDTQYF
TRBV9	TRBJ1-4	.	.	TGTGCCAGCAGCGGACTGACAGGAGTTAATGAAAAACTGTTTTTT	CASSGLTGVNEKLFF
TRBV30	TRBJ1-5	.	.	TGTGCCTGGAACGGTTCGCCCAATCAGCCCCAGCATTTT	CAWNGSPNQPQHF
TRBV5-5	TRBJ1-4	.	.	TGTGCCAGCAGCTTGAATGGCGGTGCAACTAATGAAAAACTGTTTTTT	CASSLNGGATNEKLFF
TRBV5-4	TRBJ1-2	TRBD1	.	TGTGCCAGCAGCTCCGACAGGGGGTTGGTACGTGGCTACACCTTC	CASSSDRGLVRGYTF
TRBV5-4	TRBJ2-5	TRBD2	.	TGTGCCAGCAGTAGTAGCGGGAGCCTCGGAGAGACCCAGTACTTC	CASSSSGSLGETQYF
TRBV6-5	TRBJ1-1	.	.	TGTGCCAGCAGCCGCGTCGTAGAAAACCAAGCTTTCTTT	CASSRVVENQAFF
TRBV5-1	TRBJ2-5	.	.	TGCGCCAGCAGCTCCTCCGGACTGGTACAAGAGACCCAGTACTTC	CASSSSGLVQETQYF
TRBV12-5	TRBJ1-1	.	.	TGTGCTAGTGGTTCTGACTTAAGAGCCGAAGCTTTCTTT	CASGSDLRAEAFF
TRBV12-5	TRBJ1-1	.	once	TGTGCTAGTGCCGTGACAGCAAGCGCTGAAGCTTTCTTT	CASAVTASAEAFF
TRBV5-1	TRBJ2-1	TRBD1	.	TGCGCCAGCAGCTTGGACGGACAGGGGGATGAGCAGTTCTTC	CASSLDGQGDEQFF
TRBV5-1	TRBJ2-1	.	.	TGCGCCAGCAGCTTGGGAGACAGAAATGAGCAGTTCTTC	CASSLGDRNEQFF
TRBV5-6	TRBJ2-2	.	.	TGTGCCAGCAGCTCTACAGGGACGAACACCGGGGAGCTGTTTTTT	CASSSTGTNTGELFF
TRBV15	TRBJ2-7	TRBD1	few	TGTGCCACGTCGCCGGGACAGGGGGCTATCGAGCAGTACTTC	CATSPGQGAIEQYF
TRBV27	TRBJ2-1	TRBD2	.	TGTGCCAGCAGTTTAGCGGGAGAAAGGAATGAGCAGTTCTTC	CASSLAGERNEQFF
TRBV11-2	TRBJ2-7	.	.	TGTGCCAGCAGCTTAGCTGCGGGTTCGGAGACCGAGCAGTACTTC	CASSLAAGSETEQYF
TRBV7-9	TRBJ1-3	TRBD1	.	TGTGCCAGCAGCCACCGGGACAGGGGTTACACCATATATTTT	CASSHRDRGYTIYF
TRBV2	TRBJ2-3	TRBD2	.	TGTGCCAGCAGTGAAATTAGCGGGGGAGCAGATACGCAGTATTTT	CASSEISGGADTQYF
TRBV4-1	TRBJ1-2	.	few	TGCGCCAGCAGCCAAGCAATGGGGGCCTATGGCTACACCTTC	CASSQAMGAYGYTF
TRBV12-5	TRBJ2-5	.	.	TGTGCTAGTGGTTTCGGGATCGACGGTCAAGAGACCCAGTACTTC	CASGFGIDGQETQYF
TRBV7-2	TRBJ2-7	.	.	TGTGCCAGCAGCTTAGGGCTCGAGCAGTACTTC	CASSLGLEQYF
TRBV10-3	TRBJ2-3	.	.	TGTGCCATCCGGGACTCGAACATCCTAGATACGCAGTATTTT	CAIRDSNILDTQYF
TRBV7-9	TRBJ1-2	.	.	TGTGCCAGCAGCACCTGGGACTCGGACTATGGCTACACCTTC	CASSTWDSDYGYTF
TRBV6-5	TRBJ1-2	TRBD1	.	TGTGCCAGCAGTTACGACAGGGGCCCTACCTATGGCTACACCTTC	CASSYDRGPTYGYTF
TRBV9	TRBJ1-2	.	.	TGTGCCAGCAGCGACCACGGGGCTAACTATGGCTACACCTTC	CASSDHGANYGYTF
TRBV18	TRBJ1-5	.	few	TGTGCCAGCTCACCACAGGGGCCACCTCAGCCCCAGCATTTT	CASSPQGPPQPQHF
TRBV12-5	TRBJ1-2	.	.	TGTGCTAGTGGTTTGGCCACCGGAGGGACGAACTATGGCTACACCTTC	CASGLATGGTNYGYTF
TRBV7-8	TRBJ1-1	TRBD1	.	TGTGCCAGCAGCCGCCGGGACAGCAAAAGTGAAGCTTTCTTT	CASSRRDSKSEAFF
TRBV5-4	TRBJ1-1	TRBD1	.	TGTGCCAGCAGCTTGTTAGGGGGCAATGGGAACACTGAAGCTTTCTTT	CASSLLGGNGNTEAFF
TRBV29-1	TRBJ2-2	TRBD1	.	TGCAGCGTTATGGCTACCGACAGGGGCATGGACGGGGAGCTGTTTTTT	CSVMATDRGMDGELFF
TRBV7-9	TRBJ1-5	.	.	TGTGCCAGCAGCTTAGATCATAGCAATCAGCCCCAGCATTTT	CASSLDHSNQPQHF
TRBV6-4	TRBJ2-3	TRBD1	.	TGTGCCAGCAGTTCCGACAGGGCGGATACGCAGTATTTT	CASSSDRADTQYF
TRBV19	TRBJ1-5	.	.	TGTGCCAGTAGTACCGGACATAGCAATCAGCCCCAGCATTTT	CASSTGHSNQPQHF
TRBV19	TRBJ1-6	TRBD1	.	TGTGCCAGTAGTCGGACAGGAGATAATTCACCCCTCCACTTT	CASSRTGDNSPLHF